This TCR beta chain was recovered during a study of identifying expanded T cells in peripheral blood. Study-level results: About 1.2 clones differed between technical replicates, versus roughly 17 and 20 over time. Two-week clone count variance significantly increased as total template count grew.

V shed 0 bases and J shed 3 bases, with 11 bases lying between them. Germline V gene data show CDR1 as LGHNA and CDR2 as YNFKEQ. This CDR3 has 15 residues. Profiled with immunoSEQ multiplex PCR; TCRdb holds only in-frame clones, not every one. The sample shows approximately 91,000 clones, 88% of them seen only once. Notes on this clone: Its antigen is unidentified.

The chain recombines TRBV4-2 with TRBJ1-2; D is ambiguous. The sequenced sample was blood. This receptor was identified in a person aged 18 to 75 in good health. This CDR3 reads CASSQEPPKYYGYTF. In DNA, the CDR3 is TGTGCCAGCAGCCAAGAGCCCCCCAAATACTATGGCTACACCTTC.